The sample holds a few counts of the clone carrying this T cell receptor beta chain. The data are from a study of blood T cell repertoires in COVID-19. The CDR3 totals 13 residues. Germline V gene data show CDR1 as SGHTS and CDR2 as YDEGEE. Trimming shortened V by 2 bases and J by 2 bases, and 7 bases separated the two germline ends. Clones were read by immunoSEQ multiplex PCR, and TCRdb kept only the in-frame ones, dropping some. The repertoire holds about 120,000 clones, with 79% as singletons. This TCR derives from a woman over 75 with acute or convalescent COVID-19. Sequenced input: peripheral blood. The chain links TRBV5-8 to TRBJ1-2; D is undetermined. CDR3 amino acids: CASSLRVNYGYTF. The CDR3 coding sequence is TGTGCCAGCAGCTTAAGAGTGAACTATGGCTACACCTTC.